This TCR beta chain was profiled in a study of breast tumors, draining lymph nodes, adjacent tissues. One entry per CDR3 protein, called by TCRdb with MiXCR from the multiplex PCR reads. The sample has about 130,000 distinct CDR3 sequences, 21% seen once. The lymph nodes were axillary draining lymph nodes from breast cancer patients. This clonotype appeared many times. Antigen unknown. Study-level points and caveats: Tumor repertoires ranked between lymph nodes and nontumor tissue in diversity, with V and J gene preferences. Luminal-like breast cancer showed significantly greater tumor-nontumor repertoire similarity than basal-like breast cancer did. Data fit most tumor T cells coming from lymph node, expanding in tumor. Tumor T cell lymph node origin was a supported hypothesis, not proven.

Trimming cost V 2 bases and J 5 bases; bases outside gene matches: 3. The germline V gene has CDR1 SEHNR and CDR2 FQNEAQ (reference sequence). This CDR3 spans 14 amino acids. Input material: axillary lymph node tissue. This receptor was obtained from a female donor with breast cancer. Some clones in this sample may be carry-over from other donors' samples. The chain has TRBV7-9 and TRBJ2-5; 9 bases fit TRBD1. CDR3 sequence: CASSLRTGAETQYF. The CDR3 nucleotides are TGTGCCAGCAGCTTACGGACAGGGGCCGAGACCCAGTACTTC.